The entry below gives a single TCR beta chain sequence along with its context. Trimming cost V 4 bases and J 5 bases; bases outside gene matches: 4. In germline, CDR1 is SGHRS, CDR2 YFSETQ. CDR3 length: 14 residues. The study ran its PCR with 60 Vbeta and 13 Jbeta primers. Sequencing was performed with immunoSEQ multiplex PCR; in TCRdb, only in-frame clones are kept and a portion is missing. The sample lists roughly 74,000 clones, around 79% occurring once. The data were taken from a study of cytomegalovirus exposure and HLA in healthy donors. Study as a whole: Most donors, 70% to 85% of roughly 400 genotyped, fell in the Caucasian-associated ancestry cluster.

This receptor was obtained from a man aged 40-55 years in good health and CMV-seronegative. The genes are TRBV5-1 and TRBJ2-3, with TRBD1 matching 10 bases. Sequencing used PBMCs. The CDR3 protein is CASSGQGVLDTQYF. The DNA for the CDR3 is TGCGCCAGCAGCGGACAGGGGGTTCTAGATACGCAGTATTTT. The entire variable domain, with the rest obtained from reference TRBV5-1 and TRBJ2-3, is as follows: KAGVTQTPRYLIKTRGQQVTLSCSPISGHRSVSWYQQTPGQGLQFLFEYFSETQRNKGNFPGRFSGRQFSNSRSEMNVSTLELGDSALYLCASSGQGVLDTQYFGPGTRLTVL.